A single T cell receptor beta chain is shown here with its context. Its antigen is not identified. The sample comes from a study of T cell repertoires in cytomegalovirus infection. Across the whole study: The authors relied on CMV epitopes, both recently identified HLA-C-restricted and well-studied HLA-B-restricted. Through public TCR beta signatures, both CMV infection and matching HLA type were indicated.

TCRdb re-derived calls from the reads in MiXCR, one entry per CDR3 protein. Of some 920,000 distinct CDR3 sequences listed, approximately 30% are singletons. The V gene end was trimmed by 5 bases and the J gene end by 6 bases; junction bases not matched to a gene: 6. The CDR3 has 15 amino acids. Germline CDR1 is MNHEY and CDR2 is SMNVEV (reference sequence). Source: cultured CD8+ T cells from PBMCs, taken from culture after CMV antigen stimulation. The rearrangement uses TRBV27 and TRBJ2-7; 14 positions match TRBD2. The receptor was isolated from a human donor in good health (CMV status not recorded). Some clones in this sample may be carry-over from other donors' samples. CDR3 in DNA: TGTGCCAGCAGTGCTGGACTAGCGGGGGGTTCCGAGCAGTACTTC. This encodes CASSAGLAGGSEQYF.